Listed below are T cell receptor beta chains from one sample, sequenced in a study of blood T cells in healthy people across ages. TCRdb ran MiXCR on the 5' RACE reads and lists one entry per CDR3 protein. The profile shows around 500,000 distinct CDR3 sequences, less than 60% of them singletons. Sequenced: blood. The receptors originated from a man older than 75 in good health. The CDR3 runs from the conserved cysteine through the conserved F or W. Fields, in order: D gene, J gene, clone size, V gene, CDR3 protein, CDR3 DNA. A D gene is named only where the DNA matches it firmly. Clone size, where shown, is once, few, many, or a class for clones that have expanded.

d_gene: -; j_gene: TRBJ2-5; abundance: -; v_gene: TRBV7-9; CDR3aa: CASSLVGEKEETQYF; CDR3nt: TGTGCCAGCAGCTTAGTGGGGGAAAAGGAAGAGACCCAGTACTTC
d_gene: -; j_gene: TRBJ2-3; abundance: -; v_gene: TRBV6-2/TRBV6-3; CDR3aa: CASSYSKSDTQYF; CDR3nt: TGTGCCAGCAGTTACTCGAAGTCAGATACGCAGTATTTT
d_gene: TRBD2; j_gene: TRBJ2-3; abundance: -; v_gene: TRBV5-1; CDR3aa: CASSVGLAHTISTDTQYF; CDR3nt: TGCGCCAGCAGCGTAGGACTAGCGCACACCATTAGCACAGATACGCAGTATTTT
d_gene: TRBD2; j_gene: TRBJ2-5; abundance: -; v_gene: TRBV30; CDR3aa: CAWRGVGGRAYQETQYF; CDR3nt: TGTGCCTGGAGAGGTGTGGGCGGGAGGGCATATCAAGAGACCCAGTACTTC
d_gene: TRBD1; j_gene: TRBJ2-1; abundance: few; v_gene: TRBV20-1; CDR3aa: CSAVTGGREQFF; CDR3nt: TGCAGTGCTGTAACAGGGGGAAGAGAGCAGTTCTTC
d_gene: TRBD2; j_gene: TRBJ2-4; abundance: once; v_gene: TRBV28; CDR3aa: CASSRSGREKNIQYF; CDR3nt: TGTGCCAGCAGTCGCAGCGGGAGGGAAAAAAACATTCAGTACTTC
d_gene: TRBD1; j_gene: TRBJ1-2; abundance: few; v_gene: TRBV12-3/TRBV12-4; CDR3aa: CASSLEGAYGYTF; CDR3nt: TGTGCCAGCAGTTTGGAGGGGGCCTATGGCTACACCTTC
d_gene: TRBD1; j_gene: TRBJ2-2; abundance: -; v_gene: TRBV29-1; CDR3aa: CSGGQGAVGELFF; CDR3nt: TGCAGCGGGGGACAGGGGGCCGTCGGGGAGCTGTTTTTT
d_gene: -; j_gene: TRBJ2-3; abundance: -; v_gene: TRBV7-9; CDR3aa: CAGRGDFGTDTQYF; CDR3nt: TGTGCCGGCAGGGGGGATTTTGGCACAGATACGCAGTATTTT
d_gene: TRBD2; j_gene: TRBJ2-7; abundance: -; v_gene: TRBV7-9; CDR3aa: CASSLVASGSYEQYF; CDR3nt: TGTGCCAGCAGCTTAGTGGCTAGCGGGAGCTACGAGCAGTACTTC
d_gene: -; j_gene: TRBJ2-5; abundance: -; v_gene: TRBV5-6; CDR3aa: CASSVELKETQYF; CDR3nt: TGTGCCAGCAGCGTGGAACTGAAAGAGACCCAGTACTTC
d_gene: -; j_gene: TRBJ1-2; abundance: once; v_gene: TRBV2; CDR3aa: CASRAQGYYGYTF; CDR3nt: TGTGCCAGCAGGGCCCAGGGATACTATGGCTACACCTTC
d_gene: TRBD1; j_gene: TRBJ1-2; abundance: -; v_gene: TRBV4-2; CDR3aa: CAGSQDRTGNGYTF; CDR3nt: TGTGCCGGCAGCCAAGACCGGACAGGGAATGGCTACACCTTC
d_gene: -; j_gene: TRBJ1-1; abundance: -; v_gene: TRBV7-2; CDR3aa: CASTAGGSHREAFF; CDR3nt: TGTGCCAGCACCGCGGGAGGGTCTCACCGCGAAGCTTTCTTT
d_gene: TRBD1; j_gene: TRBJ1-2; abundance: few; v_gene: TRBV10-3; CDR3aa: CAISALAGQGDGYTF; CDR3nt: TGTGCCATCAGTGCTCTGGCCGGACAGGGCGATGGCTACACCTTC
d_gene: -; j_gene: TRBJ2-2; abundance: -; v_gene: TRBV6-5; CDR3aa: CASSAGWANTGELFF; CDR3nt: TGTGCCAGCAGTGCCGGGTGGGCGAACACCGGGGAGCTGTTTTTT